A single sample is the source of the 3 T cell receptor beta chains below, sequenced in a study of beta chain features in type 1 diabetes. Overall study findings and caveats: Significant though moderate, a shortening of TCRB CDR3s appeared in all four CD4+ subsets of Type 1 diabetes patients.

Sequenced material consisted of expressed TCRB transcripts (all of the isolated RNA was reverse transcribed). TCRdb's table, derived via immunoSEQ multiplex PCR, lists solely in-frame clones and lacks some. The sample gives 17,000 or so clones, just over 70% of which show up once; 0.79% is in the top ten. These receptors have no identified antigens. The sequenced material came from stem cell memory CD4+ T cells from blood. Receptor source: a man aged 30-40 years with type 1 diabetes.

The V and J genes are TRBV4-1 and TRBJ2-7, with 12 positions matching TRBD1. Germline CDR1 and CDR2: MGHRA and YSYEKL. The CDR3 sequence is 15 residues long. Trimming cost V 4 bases and J 6 bases; bases outside gene matches: 7. CDR3: CASSRDRGHMGEQYF. The DNA for the CDR3 is TGCGCCAGCAGCCGGGACAGGGGGCACATGGGCGAGCAGTACTTC.

The chain recombines TRBV10-2 with TRBJ2-3; 7 bases are shared with TRBD1. The V gene end was trimmed by 7 bases and the J gene end by 4 bases; junction bases not matched to a gene: 11. Germline V gene sequence: CDR1 WSHSY, CDR2 SAAADI. The CDR3 sequence is 15 residues long. The CDR3 DNA reads TGCGCCAGCACAGAGACAGGGTCCCGGCCAGATACGCAGTATTTT. This encodes CASTETGSRPDTQYF.

This chain connects TRBV28 to TRBJ2-1; 8 bases map to TRBD2. The CDR3 sequence is 15 residues long. Trimming removed 5 bases from V and 2 bases from J; junction bases left unmatched: 5. The V gene's germline CDR1 is MDHEN and CDR2 SYDVKM. CDR3 sequence: CASSRPGGAYNEQFF. The CDR3 DNA sequence: TGTGCCAGCAGTCGGCCGGGAGGGGCCTACAATGAGCAGTTCTTC.